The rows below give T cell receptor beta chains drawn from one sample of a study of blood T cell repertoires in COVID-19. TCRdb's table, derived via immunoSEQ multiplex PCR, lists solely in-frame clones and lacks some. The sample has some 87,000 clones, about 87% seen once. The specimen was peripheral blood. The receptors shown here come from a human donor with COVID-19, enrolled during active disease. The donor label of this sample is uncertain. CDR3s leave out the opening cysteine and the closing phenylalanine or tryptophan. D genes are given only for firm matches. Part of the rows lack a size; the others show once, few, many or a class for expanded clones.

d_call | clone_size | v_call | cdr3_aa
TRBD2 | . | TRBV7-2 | ASSLTSEEEQF
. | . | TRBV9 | ASSVATHVTGQETQY
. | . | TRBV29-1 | SVGQVQRTDTQY
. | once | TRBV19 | ASSTLTFGANVLT
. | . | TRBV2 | ASSVGLSGANVLT
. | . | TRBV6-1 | ASSEESEETQY
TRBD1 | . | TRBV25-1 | ATQGANYYGYT
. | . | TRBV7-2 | ASSLRDPLYNEQF
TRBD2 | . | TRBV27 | ASSLRTSEETQY
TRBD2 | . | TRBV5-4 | ASSFSGGTLGETQY
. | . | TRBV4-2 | ASSQEGASGADTQY
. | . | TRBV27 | ASRLIRDNSPLH
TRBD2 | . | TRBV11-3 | ASNYGTSGETQY
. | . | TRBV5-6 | ASSSTQVFGYT
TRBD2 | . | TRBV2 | ASSARAQRGVLSSYNEQF
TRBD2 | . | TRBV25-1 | ASRGQGGTSSYEQY
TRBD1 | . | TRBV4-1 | ASSPRDRASTNEKLF
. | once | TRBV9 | ASSPLTAGELF
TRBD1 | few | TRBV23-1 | ASLNKGTANTGELF
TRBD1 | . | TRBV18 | ASSPQGAKGETQY
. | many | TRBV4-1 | ASSQDSYLGELF
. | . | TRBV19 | ASTPGLGNSPLH
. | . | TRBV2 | ASSATQGSNQPQH
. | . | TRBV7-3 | ASSHSGEYGYT
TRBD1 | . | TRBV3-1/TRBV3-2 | ASSQVDQGEGTEAF
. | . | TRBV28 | ASSPPDSYGYT
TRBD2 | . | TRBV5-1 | ASNLGQLAAYEQY
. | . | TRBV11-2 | ASSLGLNYDNEQF
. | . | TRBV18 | ASSLLPRNTGELF
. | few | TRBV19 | ASSPSDSSGNTIY
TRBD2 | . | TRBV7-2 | ASSPYSGDTDTQY
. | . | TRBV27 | ASNDNRYSNQPQH
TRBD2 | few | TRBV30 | AWKLAGGSYEQY
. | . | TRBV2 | ASLAGANSNQPQH
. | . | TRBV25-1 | ASSDPLQETQY
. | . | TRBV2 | ASSVYRDNSPLH
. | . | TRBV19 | ASSIGGFNSPLH
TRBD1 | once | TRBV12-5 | ASGSAGTGRMYEQY
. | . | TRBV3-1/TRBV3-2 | ASSPPTGTDTQY
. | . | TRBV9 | ASSVGLPNTEAF
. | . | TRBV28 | ASSLLRWGATEAF
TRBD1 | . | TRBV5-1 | ASSLGQGGYT
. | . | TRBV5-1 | ASSFFRTGGTDTQY
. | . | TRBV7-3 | ASSLGPTSNEQF
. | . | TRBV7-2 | ASSQRGTRGEKLF
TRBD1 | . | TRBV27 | ASSSLGQGARNEQF
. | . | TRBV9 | ASSADPGSNYGYT
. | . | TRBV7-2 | ASSLVSVRLATDTQY
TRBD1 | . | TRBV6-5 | ASSPTGLSGNTIY
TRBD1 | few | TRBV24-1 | ATSDRYIRDRRATGELF
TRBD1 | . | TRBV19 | ASRLPGQGFNEQF
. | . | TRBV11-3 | ASSLVGTVREQY
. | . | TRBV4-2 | ASSQEAGQREQY
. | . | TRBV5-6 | ASSLGGVGSGNTIY